The 29 T cell receptor beta chains in this list originate from one sample, sequenced in a study of T cells in Graves' hyperthyroidism and ophthalmopathy. The CDR3 regions of TCR beta were amplified from RNA transcripts. A set of HTBI primers served as the primers for a first-round RT-PCR of the TCR CDR3. TCRdb used MiXCR to reprocess the multiplex PCR reads, holding one entry per CDR3 protein. The sample has some 350,000 distinct CDR3 sequences; around 25% are singletons. The sequenced material came from blood. The receptors shown here come from a man aged 50 to 59 with Graves' hyperthyroidism.

This clonotype has ten or more counts. The CDR3 DNA sequence: TGTGCCAGCAGCTTGTGGGGGAACACTGAAGCTTTCTTT. Translating it yields CASSLWGNTEAFF. The chain carries TRBV7-8 and TRBJ1-1; D call uncertain. V dropped 3 bases and J dropped 1 base, with 6 bases sitting between them. The CDR3 runs to 13 residues. Germline CDR1 SGHVS, CDR2 FQNEAQ. Full variable domain (remainder filled in from reference TRBV7-8 and TRBJ1-1): GAGVSQSPRYKVAKRGQDVALRCDPISGHVSLFWYQQALGQGPEFLTYFQNEAQLDKSGLPSDRFFAERPEGSVSTLKIQRTQQEDSAVYLCASSLWGNTEAFFGQGTRLTVV.

This clonotype was seen repeatedly, ten times or more. The J gene is TRBJ2-7, the V gene TRBV12-3 or TRBV12-4, with 9 bases fitting TRBD2. V was pared by 6 bases and J by 0 bases, with 3 bases of the junction left unmatched. This CDR3 is built from 14 residues. The CDR3, as DNA: TGTGCCAGCAGCCTAGCGGGAAACTCCTACGAGCAGTACTTC. It translates to CASSLAGNSYEQYF.

The table lists this clonotype with a few counts. The chain joins TRBV27 to TRBJ2-7, with D hard to call. Germline V CDR1 and CDR2: MNHEY, SMNVEV (reference sequence). This CDR3 is 12 amino acids long. Trimming took 6 bases from V and 1 from J, leaving 7 bases between them. CDR3 sequence reads: CASRGLSYEQYF. The CDR3 region has the DNA TGTGCCAGCAGAGGCCTATCCTACGAGCAGTACTTC.

This clonotype turned up a few times. The chain employs TRBV7-6 and TRBJ2-1; the match to TRBD2 covers 11 bases. The CDR3 is 16 residues long. Germline V gives CDR1 SGHVS, CDR2 FNYEAQ. V was pared by 5 bases and J by 0 bases, with 3 bases of the junction left unmatched. The CDR3 bases are TGTGCCAGCAGCGCAACTAGCGGGAGCTCCTACAATGAGCAGTTCTTC. It codes for CASSATSGSSYNEQFF.

The gene calls are TRBV11-2 and TRBJ2-1; TRBD2 matches at 15 bases. The CDR3 consists of 16 residues. The V gene end was trimmed by 5 bases and the J gene end by 9 bases; junction bases not matched to a gene: 8. The germline V gene has CDR1 SGHAT and CDR2 FQNNGV. CDR3 in DNA: TGTGCCAGCAGCCCGGGACTAGCGGGAGGCGATGGTGAGCAGTTCTTC. This sequence encodes CASSPGLAGGDGEQFF.

This rearrangement joins TRBV6-1 to TRBJ1-1; D unresolved. V was clipped by 8 bases and J by 5 bases, with 15 bases between them. The CDR3 runs 13 residues. Germline V lookup: CDR1 MNHNS, CDR2 SASEGT. DNA for the CDR3: TGTGCCAGCTCTGAAGTGGGGAGTACTGAAGCTTTCTTT. Translated: CASSEVGSTEAFF.

The V gene is TRBV19, the J gene TRBJ2-7; D is ambiguous. Looked up from germline, CDR1 is LNHDA and CDR2 is SQIVND (reference sequence). Deletions cut 3 bases from V and 3 bases from J, with 9 bases between. The length of the CDR3 is 13 residues. CDR3 bases: TGTGCCAGTAGTATCCAGGCAGGCTACGAGCAGTACTTC. Protein product: CASSIQAGYEQYF.

This clonotype was seen many times. This chain connects TRBV11-2 to TRBJ2-5, with D hard to call. The CDR3 is made up of 13 amino acids. Germline CDR1 reads SGHAT; CDR2 reads FQNNGV. V dropped 3 bases and J dropped 2 bases, with 7 bases sitting between them. For the CDR3, the DNA is TGTGCCAGCAGCTTGGGCCATCAAGAGACCCAGTACTTC. Protein product: CASSLGHQETQYF.

The chain carries TRBV20-1 and TRBJ2-7; 9 nucleotides align to TRBD2. CDR3 length: 14 amino acids. J was trimmed by 6 bases and V by 0 bases; bases with no gene match: 6. The germline V gene has CDR1 DFQATT and CDR2 SNEGSKA (reference sequence). CDR3 region: CSARDPLAGTEQYF. The DNA of the CDR3 is TGCAGTGCTAGAGATCCCCTAGCGGGAACCGAGCAGTACTTC.

This clonotype was seen repeatedly, ten times or more. The V call is TRBV2, the J call TRBJ1-2, with D tentatively TRBD1 (5 bases). Per the germline V gene, CDR1 is SNHLY and CDR2 is FYNNEI. CDR3 length equals 12 residues. Deletions cut 5 bases from V and 7 bases from J, with 11 bases between. The CDR3 protein is CASSRSGSGYTF. CDR3 sequence (DNA): TGTGCCAGCAGTCGCTCAGGGAGTGGCTACACCTTC.

There are a few counts of this clonotype. The V gene is TRBV11-3, the J gene TRBJ2-2, with a weak D call TRBD2 (7 bases). Germline values: CDR1 SGHNT, CDR2 YENEEA. This CDR3 has 13 residues. The V gene lost 5 bases and the J gene lost 6 bases, with 10 bases spanning the gap. CDR3 sequence: CASSKGGPGELFF. The CDR3 nucleotides read TGTGCCAGCAGCAAGGGGGGGCCCGGGGAGCTGTTTTTT.

The chain links TRBV4-1 to TRBJ2-2, with TRBD2 matching over 12 bases. The V gene end was trimmed by 2 bases and the J gene end by 1 base; junction bases not matched to a gene: 8. CDR1 MGHRA and CDR2 YSYEKL come from the germline V gene. This CDR3 is built from 19 residues. The CDR3 protein is CASSQTSASGRGNTGELFF. The CDR3 DNA is TGCGCCAGCAGCCAAACTTCGGCTAGCGGGAGGGGGAACACCGGGGAGCTGTTTTTT.

The table lists this clonotype with a few counts. The V call is TRBV5-1, the J call TRBJ2-1; TRBD1 matches at 9 bases. Germline CDR1 reads SGHRS; CDR2 reads YFSETQ. The J segment lost 8 bases and the V segment lost 4 bases, leaving 7 bases of the junction unmatched. This CDR3 contains 14 residues. The CDR3: CASSKTGGMDEQFF. DNA for the CDR3: TGCGCCAGCAGCAAGACAGGGGGGATGGATGAGCAGTTCTTC.

This clonotype was picked up a small number of times. The chain is built from TRBV20-1 and TRBJ2-2, with D unresolved. The CDR3 is 12 residues long. Germline V gene sequence: CDR1 DFQATT, CDR2 SNEGSKA (reference sequence). Trimming stripped 3 bases from V and 8 bases from J, with 10 bases between. The CDR3 nucleotides are TGCAGTGCTAGGTTGGGTGCAGGGGAGCTGTTTTTT. It codes for CSARLGAGELFF.

This clonotype was observed at least ten times. This chain uses TRBV12-3 or TRBV12-4 with TRBJ1-2; 8 bases line up with TRBD1. J was trimmed by 4 bases and V by 6 bases; bases with no gene match: 10. The CDR3 extends over 15 amino acids. CDR3 sequence reads: CASSRAGGAVYGYTF. DNA for the CDR3: TGTGCCAGCAGCCGAGCAGGGGGCGCGGTCTATGGCTACACCTTC.

This clonotype was detected a few times. The chain uses TRBV10-3 and TRBJ1-1, with D uncertain. Germline assignment: CDR1 ENHRY and CDR2 SYGVKD. The CDR3 covers 12 residues. The V end was cut by 8 bases, the J end by 1 base, with 8 bases between. CDR3 nucleotide sequence: TGTGCCATCGGGAGCGGGAACACTGAAGCTTTCTTT. Its translation: CAIGSGNTEAFF.

The sample holds a few counts of this clonotype. The chain has TRBV7-9 and TRBJ2-3, with D possibly matching TRBD1 (5 bases). Germline CDR1 SEHNR, CDR2 FQNEAQ (reference sequence). V was shortened by 5 bases and J by 4 bases, with 10 bases between the two germline ends. This CDR3 spans 13 amino acids. The CDR3 region is CASSAQQADTQYF. For the CDR3, the DNA is TGTGCCAGCAGCGCTCAACAGGCAGATACGCAGTATTTT. The full variable domain, with the rest looked up from reference TRBV7-9 and TRBJ2-3, is DTGVSQNPRHKITKRGQNVTFRCDPISEHNRLYWYRQTLGQGPEFLTYFQNEAQLEKSRLLSDRFSAERPKGSFSTLEIQRTEQGDSAMYLCASSAQQADTQYFGPGTRLTVL.

The CDR3 bases are TGCAGTGCTAGTAATAGCGGGAAATACAATGAGCAGTTCTTC. It is translated as CSASNSGKYNEQFF. V and J are TRBV20-1 and TRBJ2-1; 8 bases are a match to TRBD2. Germline loops: CDR1 DFQATT, CDR2 SNEGSKA (reference sequence). Trimming at V came to 3 bases and at J to 4 bases, leaving 5 bases not matched to a gene. The CDR3 loop spans 14 amino acids.

The table lists this clonotype with a few counts. The chain uses TRBV5-1 and TRBJ1-1, with a weak D call TRBD1 (5 bases). The germline V and J ends were trimmed by 3 bases and 3 bases, with 18 bases remaining between them. The CDR3 consists of 16 residues. Germline V gene data show CDR1 as SGHRS and CDR2 as YFSETQ. CDR3 region: CASSSYLGGGDTEAFF. The DNA for the CDR3 is TGCGCCAGCAGCTCTTACTTAGGCGGGGGTGACACTGAAGCTTTCTTT.

This clonotype was detected a few times. The V call is TRBV11-2, the J call TRBJ2-2; 7 bases align to TRBD1. The CDR3 sequence is 15 residues long. The germline gives CDR1 SGHAT, CDR2 FQNNGV. The J segment lost 6 bases and the V segment lost 3 bases, leaving 7 bases of the junction unmatched. The CDR3 nucleotides are TGTGCCAGCAGCTTCAACAGGGGTCTTGCCGGGGAGCTGTTTTTT. Translated, it gives CASSFNRGLAGELFF.

The chain carries TRBV5-5 and TRBJ1-4, with a tentative D call TRBD1 (5 bases). Germline loops: CDR1 SGHKS, CDR2 YYEKEE (reference sequence). This CDR3 is 16 amino acids long. The ends were cut back, 3 bases at V and 0 bases at J, with 12 bases in the middle. The CDR3 coding sequence is TGTGCCAGCAGCTCGGGGGGACCTGCAACTAATGAAAAACTGTTTTTT. Translated, it gives CASSSGGPATNEKLFF. Drawing the rest from reference TRBV5-5 and TRBJ1-4, the complete variable domain is DAGVTQSPTHLIKTRGQQVTLRCSPISGHKSVSWYQQVLGQGPQFIFQYYEKEERGRGNFPDRFSARQFPNYSSELNVNALLLGDSALYLCASSSGGPATNEKLFFGSGTQLSVL.

This clonotype was found a few times. The chain couples TRBV11-2 to TRBJ2-7; 9 positions agree with TRBD2. Germline V lookup: CDR1 SGHAT, CDR2 FQNNGV. CDR3 length: 16 amino acids. The junction had 6 bases not matched to a gene; V was cut back by 1 base and J by 2 bases. The CDR3 protein is CASSLVSAGGPYEQYF. CDR3 DNA sequence: TGTGCCAGCAGCTTAGTATCGGCGGGAGGGCCCTACGAGCAGTACTTC.

Ten or more counts support this clonotype. The V and J genes are TRBV28 and TRBJ2-7; 9 positions match TRBD1. The germline V gene encodes CDR1 MDHEN and CDR2 SYDVKM. The J segment lost 6 bases and the V segment lost 6 bases, leaving 12 bases of the junction unmatched. This CDR3 spans 15 amino acids. The CDR3 coding sequence is TGTGCCAGCAGCCCCCCCGGGACAGGGCTAAGCGAGCAGTACTTC. Encoded protein: CASSPPGTGLSEQYF. The full variable domain, rest sourced from reference TRBV28 and TRBJ2-7, is DVKVTQSSRYLVKRTGEKVFLECVQDMDHENMFWYRQDPGLGLRLIYFSYDVKMKEKGDIPEGYSVSREKKERFSLILESASTNQTSMYLCASSPPGTGLSEQYFGPGTRLTVT.

This chain connects TRBV12-3 or TRBV12-4 to TRBJ2-7; the match to TRBD2 covers 9 bases. The J segment lost 3 bases and the V segment lost 10 bases, leaving 7 bases of the junction unmatched. This CDR3 has 13 residues. CDR3 sequence (DNA): TGTGCCACCGCGACTAGCGGCCTCTACGAGCAGTACTTC. This codes for CATATSGLYEQYF.

This clonotype has just a few counts. The chain employs TRBV5-1 and TRBJ2-7; 7 nucleotides align to TRBD1. Trimming at V came to 2 bases and at J to 4 bases, leaving 12 bases not matched to a gene. This CDR3 spans 16 amino acids. CDR1 is SGHRS and CDR2 is YFSETQ in the germline V gene. The CDR3: CASSFTPRDRPYEQYF. CDR3 in DNA: TGCGCCAGCAGCTTCACCCCCCGGGACAGACCTTACGAGCAGTACTTC. The variable domain in full, with the rest retrieved from reference TRBV5-1 and TRBJ2-7, is KAGVTQTPRYLIKTRGQQVTLSCSPISGHRSVSWYQQTPGQGLQFLFEYFSETQRNKGNFPGRFSGRQFSNSRSEMNVSTLELGDSALYLCASSFTPRDRPYEQYFGPGTRLTVT.

Many counts were recorded for this clonotype. The gene calls are TRBV27 and TRBJ2-7; D gene unclear. Germline CDR1 reads MNHEY; CDR2 reads SMNVEV (reference sequence). Trimming took off 1 base at V and 5 bases at J, with 9 bases between the two ends. The CDR3 extends over 13 amino acids. DNA for the CDR3: TGTGCCAGCAGTTTATGGCCCCCAGACGAGCAGTACTTC. It specifies CASSLWPPDEQYF.

This clonotype turned up a few times. The chain combines TRBV5-1 with TRBJ2-1; 15 bases match TRBD2. Germline CDR1 and CDR2: SGHRS and YFSETQ. Germline trimming cut 1 base from V and 12 bases from J; bases unmatched to any gene: 11. The CDR3 length is 17 residues. The CDR3 is CASSLSFSGLAGGAQFF. CDR3 bases: TGCGCCAGCAGCTTGTCGTTCTCAGGACTAGCGGGAGGGGCGCAGTTCTTC.

CDR3 DNA sequence: TGCGCCAGCAGCTCGGACGACGGCTCCTATGGCTACACCTTC. It yields the protein CASSSDDGSYGYTF. The chain carries TRBV5-1 and TRBJ1-2, with D unclear. Trimming stripped 3 bases from V and 4 bases from J, with 13 bases between. Germline CDR1 and CDR2: SGHRS and YFSETQ. This CDR3 is built from 14 residues.

The chain carries TRBV20-1 and TRBJ1-1, with D perhaps matching TRBD1 (6 bases). Per the germline V gene, CDR1 is DFQATT and CDR2 is SNEGSKA (reference sequence). This CDR3 has 15 residues. V was shortened by 0 bases and J by 3 bases, with 14 bases between the two germline ends. CDR3 nucleotide sequence: TGCAGTGCTAGAGATCGGGGGGGCCCTGACACTGAAGCTTTCTTT. Amino acids: CSARDRGGPDTEAFF.